These T cell receptor beta chains were read from a single sample in a study of blood T cell repertoires in COVID-19. The table came from immunoSEQ multiplex PCR; TCRdb's copy has only in-frame clones and leaves some out. The sample lists about 55,000 clones, 80% to 95% occurring once. Sequencing was carried out using peripheral blood. These receptors came from a human donor with active COVID-19. The donor label of this sample is uncertain. Both conserved end residues are part of each CDR3. D genes are given only for firm matches. Size values are once, few and many counts, or a class for expanded clones, and some rows have none.

clone size: NA; V gene: TRBV7-9; J gene: TRBJ1-2; D gene: TRBD1; CDR3 DNA: TGTGCCAGCAGCCTTACCCAGGGGGCGCACGGTTATGGCTACACCTTC; CDR3 protein: CASSLTQGAHGYGYTF
clone size: NA; V gene: TRBV23-1; J gene: TRBJ2-3; D gene: TRBD1; CDR3 DNA: TGCGCCAGCAGTCAAGGTGGAAGCAGGGGGTTGGCAGATACGCAGTATTTT; CDR3 protein: CASSQGGSRGLADTQYF
clone size: NA; V gene: TRBV9; J gene: TRBJ1-2; D gene: TRBD1; CDR3 DNA: TGTGCCAGCAGCCGGGACAGGGCTTTTTATGGCTACACCTTC; CDR3 protein: CASSRDRAFYGYTF
clone size: NA; V gene: TRBV5-6; J gene: TRBJ1-1; D gene: NA; CDR3 DNA: TGTGCCAGCAGCTTCCGGGGGATGAACACTGAAGCTTTCTTT; CDR3 protein: CASSFRGMNTEAFF
clone size: NA; V gene: TRBV7-9; J gene: TRBJ1-1; D gene: NA; CDR3 DNA: TGTGCCAGCAGCTTACTCGGTATGAACACTGAAGCTTTCTTT; CDR3 protein: CASSLLGMNTEAFF
clone size: NA; V gene: TRBV4-2; J gene: TRBJ2-5; D gene: NA; CDR3 DNA: TGTGCCAGCAGCCAAGCCACAGACGAGACCCAGTACTTC; CDR3 protein: CASSQATDETQYF
clone size: NA; V gene: TRBV5-1; J gene: TRBJ2-1; D gene: NA; CDR3 DNA: TGCGCCAGCAGCCCTATGACACCGCAGCTGTTCTTC; CDR3 protein: CASSPMTPQLFF
clone size: NA; V gene: TRBV9; J gene: TRBJ2-7; D gene: NA; CDR3 DNA: TGTGCCAGCAGCGTAGGGGGTAGCGACGAGCAGTACTTC; CDR3 protein: CASSVGGSDEQYF
clone size: few; V gene: TRBV7-8; J gene: TRBJ2-2; D gene: NA; CDR3 DNA: TGTGCCAGCAGCCGAGGGGGGACTGGGAACACCGGGGAGCTGTTTTTT; CDR3 protein: CASSRGGTGNTGELFF
clone size: NA; V gene: TRBV6-5; J gene: TRBJ2-7; D gene: NA; CDR3 DNA: TGTGCCAGCAGTTACTCCGGACAGCCCCACGAGCAGTACTTC; CDR3 protein: CASSYSGQPHEQYF
clone size: NA; V gene: TRBV10-3; J gene: TRBJ2-7; D gene: NA; CDR3 DNA: TGTGCCACCAAATGGGACTTGAGCCCCTACGAACAGTACTTC; CDR3 protein: CATKWDLSPYEQYF